This is a list of T cell receptor beta chains from one sample in a study of T-cell memory formation after mild COVID-19. TCRdb reprocessed the 5' RACE reads with MiXCR, giving one entry per CDR3 protein. The sample yields approximately 570,000 distinct CDR3 sequences, approximately 18% seen once. Material: PBMCs or a T cell subset sorted from them (not recorded which). Receptors were obtained from an adult woman who had mild COVID-19 (a few samples of this study predate the infection). Cell type and time point are not known. Both conserved end residues are part of each CDR3. Each record gives: D gene, J gene, V gene, clone size, CDR3 protein, CDR3 DNA. The D gene is left open where the match is weak. Expanded clones get a size class; other rows say once, few or many, or leave the size out.

D gene: .; J gene: TRBJ2-5; V gene: TRBV20-1; clone size: once; CDR3 protein: CSVGRRAETQYF; CDR3 DNA: TGCAGTGTAGGGCGCAGGGCAGAGACCCAGTACTTC
D gene: .; J gene: TRBJ1-3; V gene: TRBV12-3/TRBV12-4; clone size: few; CDR3 protein: CASSLGRLAGNTIYF; CDR3 DNA: TGTGCCAGCAGTTTAGGACGGCTGGCGGGAAACACCATATATTTT
D gene: TRBD1; J gene: TRBJ1-2; V gene: TRBV24-1; clone size: few; CDR3 protein: CATAATGPPYGYTF; CDR3 DNA: TGTGCCACCGCGGCGACAGGGCCTCCCTATGGCTACACCTTC
D gene: .; J gene: TRBJ2-1; V gene: TRBV29-1; clone size: .; CDR3 protein: CSVERGGQFF; CDR3 DNA: TGCAGCGTTGAGAGGGGAGGGCAGTTCTTC
D gene: .; J gene: TRBJ2-7; V gene: TRBV5-1; clone size: few; CDR3 protein: CASSLGSGGVSYEQYF; CDR3 DNA: TGCGCCAGCAGCTTGGGGTCAGGGGGGGTCTCCTACGAGCAGTACTTC
D gene: .; J gene: TRBJ2-5; V gene: TRBV7-8; clone size: .; CDR3 protein: CASSLATRGFQETQYF; CDR3 DNA: TGTGCCAGCAGCCTCGCCACCCGGGGGTTCCAAGAGACCCAGTACTTC
D gene: .; J gene: TRBJ2-3; V gene: TRBV11-2; clone size: .; CDR3 protein: CASSRPSSADTQYF; CDR3 DNA: TGTGCCAGCAGCCGCCCTTCTTCGGCAGATACGCAGTATTTT
D gene: .; J gene: TRBJ2-7; V gene: TRBV14; clone size: few; CDR3 protein: CASSPGRGYEQYF; CDR3 DNA: TGTGCCAGCAGCCCCGGTAGGGGCTACGAGCAGTACTTC
D gene: TRBD1; J gene: TRBJ1-2; V gene: TRBV5-1; clone size: few; CDR3 protein: CASSLARQGAEGYTF; CDR3 DNA: TGCGCCAGCAGCTTGGCGCGACAGGGGGCCGAAGGCTACACCTTC
D gene: TRBD1; J gene: TRBJ2-6; V gene: TRBV7-2; clone size: .; CDR3 protein: CASSYVDRAGANVLTF; CDR3 DNA: TGTGCCAGCAGCTACGTCGACAGGGCTGGGGCCAACGTCCTGACTTTC
D gene: .; J gene: TRBJ2-4; V gene: TRBV19; clone size: .; CDR3 protein: CASSNPNLRGAEAKNIQYF; CDR3 DNA: TGTGCCAGTAGCAACCCTAACCTTCGGGGTGCGGAGGCCAAAAACATTCAGTACTTC
D gene: .; J gene: TRBJ2-7; V gene: TRBV20-1; clone size: .; CDR3 protein: CSARSRGGYEQYF; CDR3 DNA: TGCAGTGCTAGGTCCAGGGGCGGTTACGAGCAGTACTTC
D gene: .; J gene: TRBJ2-7; V gene: TRBV11-2; clone size: many; CDR3 protein: CASSPIRHKDYEQYF; CDR3 DNA: TGTGCCAGCAGCCCAATAAGGCACAAGGATTACGAGCAGTACTTC
D gene: .; J gene: TRBJ2-1; V gene: TRBV5-1; clone size: .; CDR3 protein: CASSFSGGVQGGNEQFF; CDR3 DNA: TGCGCCAGCAGCTTCTCGGGTGGGGTGCAGGGTGGAAATGAGCAGTTCTTC
D gene: TRBD2; J gene: TRBJ2-1; V gene: TRBV7-9; clone size: .; CDR3 protein: CASSSQRDPYNEQFF; CDR3 DNA: TGTGCCAGCAGCTCTCAGCGGGACCCCTACAATGAGCAGTTCTTC
D gene: .; J gene: TRBJ2-6; V gene: TRBV5-6; clone size: .; CDR3 protein: CASSKGNSRANVLTF; CDR3 DNA: TGTGCCAGCAGCAAAGGTAACTCGCGGGCCAACGTCCTGACTTTC
D gene: TRBD1; J gene: TRBJ1-6; V gene: TRBV4-1; clone size: few; CDR3 protein: CASSRVPGQTNSPLHF; CDR3 DNA: TGCGCCAGCAGCCGAGTACCGGGACAGACTAATTCACCCCTCCACTTT
D gene: .; J gene: TRBJ2-7; V gene: TRBV4-2; clone size: few; CDR3 protein: CASSQVGSTYEQYF; CDR3 DNA: TGTGCCAGCAGCCAAGTGGGTTCCACCTACGAGCAGTACTTC
D gene: TRBD2; J gene: TRBJ2-2; V gene: TRBV4-3; clone size: few; CDR3 protein: CASSRYLGTSGNTGELFF; CDR3 DNA: TGCGCCAGCAGCCGCTACTTGGGGACTAGCGGGAACACCGGGGAGCTGTTTTTT
D gene: .; J gene: TRBJ1-5; V gene: TRBV12-3/TRBV12-4; clone size: .; CDR3 protein: CASSLGRAHPGRPQHF; CDR3 DNA: TGTGCCAGCAGTTTAGGGAGGGCCCACCCAGGGAGGCCCCAGCATTTT
D gene: .; J gene: TRBJ2-7; V gene: TRBV9; clone size: few; CDR3 protein: CASSVEAVSYEQYF; CDR3 DNA: TGTGCCAGCAGCGTAGAGGCAGTCTCCTACGAGCAGTACTTC
D gene: .; J gene: TRBJ1-3; V gene: TRBV7-9; clone size: .; CDR3 protein: CASSFGDTIYF; CDR3 DNA: TGTGCCAGCAGCTTCGGGGACACCATATATTTT
D gene: TRBD1; J gene: TRBJ1-2; V gene: TRBV6-1; clone size: .; CDR3 protein: CASSEYGTGYGYTF; CDR3 DNA: TGTGCCAGCAGTGAATATGGGACAGGATATGGCTACACCTTC
D gene: .; J gene: TRBJ2-2; V gene: TRBV6-5; clone size: many; CDR3 protein: CASSEGQNTGELFF; CDR3 DNA: TGTGCCAGCAGTGAAGGACAGAACACCGGGGAGCTGTTTTTT
D gene: .; J gene: TRBJ1-1; V gene: TRBV5-1; clone size: few; CDR3 protein: CASSFGPGRANTEAFF; CDR3 DNA: TGCGCCAGCAGCTTCGGACCGGGCAGGGCGAACACTGAAGCTTTCTTT
D gene: .; J gene: TRBJ2-1; V gene: TRBV7-6; clone size: .; CDR3 protein: CASTKTGEDYNEQFF; CDR3 DNA: TGTGCCAGCACCAAAACAGGGGAGGACTACAATGAGCAGTTCTTC
D gene: TRBD1; J gene: TRBJ2-5; V gene: TRBV12-3/TRBV12-4; clone size: many; CDR3 protein: CASSFGTGGETQYF; CDR3 DNA: TGTGCCAGCAGTTTCGGAACAGGGGGAGAGACCCAGTACTTC
D gene: TRBD1; J gene: TRBJ2-1; V gene: TRBV6-5; clone size: .; CDR3 protein: CASSTLGTGKQFF; CDR3 DNA: TGTGCCAGCAGTACACTTGGGACAGGCAAACAGTTCTTC
D gene: .; J gene: TRBJ1-5; V gene: TRBV20-1; clone size: few; CDR3 protein: CSARVRQDYSNQPQHF; CDR3 DNA: TGCAGTGCTAGAGTCCGACAGGACTATAGCAATCAGCCCCAGCATTTT
D gene: TRBD2; J gene: TRBJ2-1; V gene: TRBV12-3/TRBV12-4; clone size: .; CDR3 protein: CASSSPTSGGLNEQFF; CDR3 DNA: TGTGCCAGCAGTTCCCCAACTAGCGGGGGTTTGAATGAGCAGTTCTTC
D gene: .; J gene: TRBJ1-1; V gene: TRBV6-6; clone size: .; CDR3 protein: CASRTLTVYTEAFF; CDR3 DNA: TGTGCCAGCAGAACTCTAACAGTATACACTGAAGCTTTCTTT
D gene: TRBD1; J gene: TRBJ2-6; V gene: TRBV19; clone size: .; CDR3 protein: CASSRGQGATGANVLTF; CDR3 DNA: TGTGCCAGTAGTCGAGGACAGGGGGCTACTGGGGCCAACGTCCTGACTTTC
D gene: .; J gene: TRBJ2-1; V gene: TRBV20-1; clone size: .; CDR3 protein: CSAKKGGSGNEQFF; CDR3 DNA: TGCAGTGCCAAGAAAGGGGGTTCGGGCAATGAGCAGTTCTTC
D gene: .; J gene: TRBJ1-2; V gene: TRBV2; clone size: .; CDR3 protein: CASRGQGRNYGYTF; CDR3 DNA: TGTGCCAGCAGAGGGCAGGGACGAAACTATGGCTACACCTTC
D gene: .; J gene: TRBJ2-5; V gene: TRBV7-8; clone size: few; CDR3 protein: CASSLVGEVETQYF; CDR3 DNA: TGTGCCAGCAGCTTAGTGGGGGAGGTCGAGACCCAGTACTTC
D gene: .; J gene: TRBJ2-6; V gene: TRBV11-3; clone size: few; CDR3 protein: CASSQPGYQRHSGANVLTF; CDR3 DNA: TGTGCCAGCAGCCAACCTGGGTATCAGCGCCACTCTGGGGCCAACGTCCTGACTTTC
D gene: .; J gene: TRBJ2-3; V gene: TRBV6-1; clone size: .; CDR3 protein: CASNAEGDCTDTQYF; CDR3 DNA: TGTGCCAGCAACGCGGAGGGGGACTGCACAGATACGCAGTATTTT
D gene: TRBD2; J gene: TRBJ2-3; V gene: TRBV10-3; clone size: few; CDR3 protein: CAISGGGRAWGDTQYF; CDR3 DNA: TGTGCCATCAGTGGAGGCGGGAGGGCCTGGGGAGATACGCAGTATTTT
D gene: .; J gene: TRBJ1-2; V gene: TRBV29-1; clone size: .; CDR3 protein: CSVLVASKTYTF; CDR3 DNA: TGCAGCGTTTTGGTCGCCAGTAAGACCTACACCTTC
D gene: TRBD1; J gene: TRBJ1-2; V gene: TRBV12-3/TRBV12-4; clone size: .; CDR3 protein: CASIKDTGAYGYTF; CDR3 DNA: TGTGCCAGCATCAAGGACACAGGGGCGTATGGCTACACCTTC
D gene: TRBD1; J gene: TRBJ2-7; V gene: TRBV7-3; clone size: few; CDR3 protein: CASSSWDRGEYEQYF; CDR3 DNA: TGTGCCAGCAGCTCCTGGGACAGGGGGGAATACGAGCAGTACTTC
D gene: .; J gene: TRBJ1-2; V gene: TRBV4-3; clone size: .; CDR3 protein: CASSQDSSPVGGYTF; CDR3 DNA: TGCGCCAGCAGCCAAGACTCCAGCCCTGTCGGTGGCTACACCTTC
D gene: TRBD2; J gene: TRBJ2-7; V gene: TRBV12-3/TRBV12-4; clone size: few; CDR3 protein: CASSLTSGSTYEQYF; CDR3 DNA: TGTGCCAGCAGTTTGACTAGCGGGAGTACCTACGAGCAGTACTTC
D gene: .; J gene: TRBJ1-6; V gene: TRBV20-1; clone size: .; CDR3 protein: CSARHFSLNSPLHF; CDR3 DNA: TGCAGTGCTAGACACTTCTCCCTAAATTCACCCCTCCACTTT
D gene: TRBD1; J gene: TRBJ2-3; V gene: TRBV9; clone size: few; CDR3 protein: CASSLDRGQDTQYF; CDR3 DNA: TGTGCCAGCAGCTTGGACAGGGGGCAAGATACGCAGTATTTT
D gene: .; J gene: TRBJ2-7; V gene: TRBV20-1; clone size: few; CDR3 protein: CSARSLDFRAEQYF; CDR3 DNA: TGCAGTGCTAGATCTTTGGATTTTCGGGCCGAGCAGTACTTC
D gene: TRBD2; J gene: TRBJ2-1; V gene: TRBV24-1; clone size: .; CDR3 protein: CATSAGLADSYNEQFF; CDR3 DNA: TGTGCCACCTCCGCCGGACTAGCGGATAGCTACAATGAGCAGTTCTTC
D gene: .; J gene: TRBJ1-2; V gene: TRBV2; clone size: few; CDR3 protein: CASSDLRVPTNYGYTF; CDR3 DNA: TGTGCCAGCAGTGATTTGAGGGTACCTACTAACTATGGCTACACCTTC
D gene: .; J gene: TRBJ2-2; V gene: TRBV4-1; clone size: .; CDR3 protein: CASSQGYGELFF; CDR3 DNA: TGCGCCAGCAGCCAAGGATACGGGGAGCTGTTTTTT
D gene: TRBD1; J gene: TRBJ2-5; V gene: TRBV6-5; clone size: .; CDR3 protein: CASSYSYRGLETQYF; CDR3 DNA: TGTGCCAGCAGTTACTCGTACAGGGGGTTAGAGACCCAGTACTTC
D gene: .; J gene: TRBJ2-7; V gene: TRBV5-4; clone size: .; CDR3 protein: CASASGGSRRSYEQYF; CDR3 DNA: TGTGCCAGCGCCTCGGGTGGATCCCGCCGCTCCTACGAGCAGTACTTC
D gene: .; J gene: TRBJ2-1; V gene: TRBV5-1; clone size: medium-sized; CDR3 protein: CASSFTRGVSDEQFF; CDR3 DNA: TGCGCCAGCAGCTTTACGAGGGGCGTTAGCGATGAGCAGTTCTTC
D gene: .; J gene: TRBJ2-6; V gene: TRBV3-1; clone size: few; CDR3 protein: CASSPPGHRFSGANVLTF; CDR3 DNA: TGTGCCAGCAGCCCACCGGGACACCGATTCTCTGGGGCCAACGTCCTGACTTTC
D gene: TRBD2; J gene: TRBJ2-7; V gene: TRBV20-1; clone size: few; CDR3 protein: CSARVSGGLRGEQYF; CDR3 DNA: TGCAGTGCTAGAGTTAGCGGGGGCCTCAGGGGCGAGCAGTACTTC
D gene: TRBD2; J gene: TRBJ2-1; V gene: TRBV6-2/TRBV6-3; clone size: .; CDR3 protein: CASSLLAGALPTPYNEQFF; CDR3 DNA: TGTGCCAGCAGTCTACTAGCGGGAGCCCTCCCAACCCCCTACAATGAGCAGTTCTTC